A selection of T cell receptor beta chains follows, all from one sample in a study of blood T cell repertoires in COVID-19. Libraries were prepared by immunoSEQ multiplex PCR; TCRdb keeps only in-frame clonotypes and omits some of them. The sample includes about 330,000 clones, roughly 85% of them seen just once. Sequenced sample: peripheral blood. The receptors originated from a human donor in a cohort sampled during active COVID-19. Both conserved end residues are part of each CDR3. Each record gives: clone size, J gene, V gene, D gene, CDR3 protein, CDR3 DNA. A D gene is named only where the DNA matches it firmly. Only part of the rows carry a size: once, few, many, or a class if the clone is expanded.

clone size: few; J gene: TRBJ2-2; V gene: TRBV7-3; D gene: TRBD2; CDR3 protein: CASSPQFTGTSGGLNTGELFF; CDR3 DNA: TGTGCCAGCAGCCCCCAGTTCACCGGGACTAGCGGGGGGTTGAACACCGGGGAGCTGTTTTTT
clone size: NA; J gene: TRBJ1-4; V gene: TRBV4-2; D gene: NA; CDR3 protein: CASSQEVDSANEKLFF; CDR3 DNA: TGTGCCAGCAGCCAAGAGGTCGACAGTGCTAATGAAAAACTGTTTTTT
clone size: NA; J gene: TRBJ1-1; V gene: TRBV5-1; D gene: NA; CDR3 protein: CASSEVARNGTEAFF; CDR3 DNA: TGCGCCAGCTCGGAGGTCGCCAGGAACGGCACTGAAGCTTTCTTT
clone size: NA; J gene: TRBJ1-1; V gene: TRBV18; D gene: NA; CDR3 protein: CASSPLRGGTSTEAFF; CDR3 DNA: TGTGCCAGCTCACCACTAAGAGGGGGAACGAGCACTGAAGCTTTCTTT
clone size: NA; J gene: TRBJ1-2; V gene: TRBV11-1; D gene: TRBD1; CDR3 protein: CASSPKDRAKFYGYTF; CDR3 DNA: TGTGCCAGCAGCCCAAAAGACAGGGCAAAATTCTATGGCTACACCTTC
clone size: NA; J gene: TRBJ2-5; V gene: TRBV9; D gene: NA; CDR3 protein: CASSTTGTTAETQYF; CDR3 DNA: TGTGCCAGCAGCACCACCGGGACAACCGCAGAGACCCAGTACTTC
clone size: NA; J gene: TRBJ1-1; V gene: TRBV10-3; D gene: NA; CDR3 protein: CAISEAAFEAFF; CDR3 DNA: TGTGCCATCAGTGAGGCGGCCTTTGAAGCTTTCTTT
clone size: NA; J gene: TRBJ1-1; V gene: TRBV10-2; D gene: TRBD1; CDR3 protein: CASSPLDRGRTEAFF; CDR3 DNA: TGCGCCAGCAGTCCCCTTGACAGGGGACGGACTGAAGCTTTCTTT
clone size: NA; J gene: TRBJ1-6; V gene: TRBV10-3; D gene: TRBD1; CDR3 protein: CAIGLGGGFNSPLHF; CDR3 DNA: TGTGCCATCGGGCTCGGAGGGGGCTTTAATTCACCCCTCCACTTT
clone size: few; J gene: TRBJ1-6; V gene: TRBV19; D gene: NA; CDR3 protein: CASSIDWAISYNSPLHF; CDR3 DNA: TGTGCCAGTAGTATAGATTGGGCGATTTCCTATAATTCACCCCTCCACTTT
clone size: NA; J gene: TRBJ2-3; V gene: TRBV29-1; D gene: NA; CDR3 protein: CSVERDGRDTQYF; CDR3 DNA: TGCAGCGTTGAACGGGACGGGAGAGATACGCAGTATTTT
clone size: NA; J gene: TRBJ1-2; V gene: TRBV7-2; D gene: NA; CDR3 protein: CASSRTQGFEKGYTF; CDR3 DNA: TGTGCCAGCAGTCGGACACAGGGTTTCGAGAAGGGCTACACCTTC
clone size: NA; J gene: TRBJ1-3; V gene: TRBV5-4; D gene: TRBD1; CDR3 protein: CASGGQGASGNTIYF; CDR3 DNA: TGTGCCAGCGGTGGACAGGGCGCCTCTGGAAACACCATATATTTT
clone size: NA; J gene: TRBJ1-4; V gene: TRBV3-1/TRBV3-2; D gene: NA; CDR3 protein: CASSQEGGPNEKLFF; CDR3 DNA: TGTGCCAGCAGCCAAGAAGGGGGACCAAATGAAAAACTGTTTTTT
clone size: NA; J gene: TRBJ1-5; V gene: TRBV7-9; D gene: NA; CDR3 protein: CASRPSGVEGPNQPQHF; CDR3 DNA: TGTGCCAGCAGACCTTCTGGGGTGGAGGGCCCTAATCAGCCCCAGCATTTT
clone size: NA; J gene: TRBJ1-6; V gene: TRBV5-1; D gene: NA; CDR3 protein: CASSLESGNSPLHF; CDR3 DNA: TGCGCCAGCAGCTTGGAGTCAGGGAATTCACCCCTCCACTTT
clone size: once; J gene: TRBJ2-6; V gene: TRBV6-6; D gene: TRBD1; CDR3 protein: CASNNRGAGANVLTF; CDR3 DNA: TGTGCCAGCAATAACAGGGGTGCTGGGGCCAACGTCCTGACTTTC
clone size: NA; J gene: TRBJ2-1; V gene: TRBV7-3; D gene: TRBD2; CDR3 protein: CASNDRSGGAGEQFF; CDR3 DNA: TGTGCCAGCAACGACCGTAGCGGGGGGGCTGGCGAGCAGTTCTTC
clone size: NA; J gene: TRBJ1-2; V gene: TRBV19; D gene: TRBD1; CDR3 protein: CASQSPGQGNYGYTF; CDR3 DNA: TGTGCCAGCCAGTCACCGGGACAGGGGAACTATGGCTACACCTTC